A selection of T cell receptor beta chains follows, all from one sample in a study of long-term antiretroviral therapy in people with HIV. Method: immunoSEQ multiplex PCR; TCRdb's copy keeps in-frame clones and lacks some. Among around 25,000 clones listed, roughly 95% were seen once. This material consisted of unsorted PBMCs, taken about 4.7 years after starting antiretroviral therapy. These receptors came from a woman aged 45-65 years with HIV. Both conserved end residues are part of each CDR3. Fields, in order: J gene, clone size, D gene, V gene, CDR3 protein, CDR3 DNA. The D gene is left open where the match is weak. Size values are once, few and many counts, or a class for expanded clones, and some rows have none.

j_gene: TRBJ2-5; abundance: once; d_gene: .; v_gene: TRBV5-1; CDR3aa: CGVGLGPQETQYF; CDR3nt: TGCGGAGTTGGTTTGGGACCTCAAGAGACCCAGTACTTC
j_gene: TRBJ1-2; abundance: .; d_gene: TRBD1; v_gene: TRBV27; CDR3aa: CASSSGTGVGYTF; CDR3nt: TGTGCCAGCAGCTCCGGGACAGGGGTCGGCTACACCTTC
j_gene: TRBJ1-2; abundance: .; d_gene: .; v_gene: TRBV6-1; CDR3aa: CASSEALPYSVEGYTF; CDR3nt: TGTGCCAGCAGTGAAGCGCTCCCCTATTCCGTGGAGGGCTACACCTTC
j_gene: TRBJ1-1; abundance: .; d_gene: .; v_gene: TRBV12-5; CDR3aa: CASGLRENTEAFF; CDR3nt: TGTGCTAGTGGTTTAAGGGAGAACACTGAAGCTTTCTTT
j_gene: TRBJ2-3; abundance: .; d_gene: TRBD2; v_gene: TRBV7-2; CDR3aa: CASSSIGLAGITDTQYF; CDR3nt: TGTGCCAGCAGCTCGATCGGACTAGCGGGAATCACAGATACGCAGTATTTT
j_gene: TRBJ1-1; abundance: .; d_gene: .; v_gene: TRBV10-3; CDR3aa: CAISEVRNTEAFF; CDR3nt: TGTGCCATCAGTGAGGTAAGAAACACTGAAGCTTTCTTT
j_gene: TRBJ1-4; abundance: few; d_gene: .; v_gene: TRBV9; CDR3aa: CASSVAGTLGTNEKLFF; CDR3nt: TGTGCCAGCAGCGTAGCCGGGACGCTGGGGACTAATGAAAAACTGTTTTTT
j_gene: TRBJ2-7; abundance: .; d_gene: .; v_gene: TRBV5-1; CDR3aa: CASSLAVSYEQYF; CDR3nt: TGCGCCAGCAGCTTGGCAGTATCCTACGAGCAGTACTTC
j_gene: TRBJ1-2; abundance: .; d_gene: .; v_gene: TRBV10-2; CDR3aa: CASSEWQGKNYGYTF; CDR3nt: TGCGCCAGCAGTGAGTGGCAGGGGAAGAACTATGGCTACACCTTC
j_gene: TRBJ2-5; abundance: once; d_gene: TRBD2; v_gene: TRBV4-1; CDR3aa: CASSQASGGGETQYF; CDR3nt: TGCGCCAGCAGCCAAGCCAGCGGGGGCGGAGAGACCCAGTACTTC
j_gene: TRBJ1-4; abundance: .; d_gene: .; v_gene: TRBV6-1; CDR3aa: CASSGQGLANEKLFF; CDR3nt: TGTGCCAGCAGTGGGCAGGGGTTGGCTAATGAAAAACTGTTTTTT
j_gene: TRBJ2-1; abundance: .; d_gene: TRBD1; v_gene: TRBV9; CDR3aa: CASSLDQGAYNEQFF; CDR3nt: TGTGCCAGCAGCCTTGACCAGGGGGCCTACAATGAGCAGTTCTTC
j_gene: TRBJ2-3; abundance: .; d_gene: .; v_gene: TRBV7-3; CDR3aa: CASSTSSQDTQYF; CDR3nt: TGTGCCAGCAGCACTTCAAGTCAAGATACGCAGTATTTT
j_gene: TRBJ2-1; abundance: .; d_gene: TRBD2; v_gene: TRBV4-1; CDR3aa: CASSVSGLAGLVEQFF; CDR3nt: TGCGCCAGCAGCGTATCGGGACTAGCGGGTCTTGTTGAGCAGTTCTTC
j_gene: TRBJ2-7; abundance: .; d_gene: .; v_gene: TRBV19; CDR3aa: CASSIGNFYEQYF; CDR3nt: TGTGCCAGTAGTATTGGAAACTTCTACGAGCAGTACTTC
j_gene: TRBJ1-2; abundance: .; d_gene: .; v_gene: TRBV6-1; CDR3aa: CATEGSPGNYGYTF; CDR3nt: TGTGCCACGGAGGGGTCCCCGGGAAACTATGGCTACACCTTC
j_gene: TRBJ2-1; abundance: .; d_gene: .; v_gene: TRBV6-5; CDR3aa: CAGGQGSYNEQFF; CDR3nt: TGTGCCGGGGGGCAGGGATCCTACAATGAGCAGTTCTTC
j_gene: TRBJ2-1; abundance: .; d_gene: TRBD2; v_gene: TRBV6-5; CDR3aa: CASRTLAGGDNEQFF; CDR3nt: TGTGCCAGCAGGACCCTAGCGGGAGGCGACAATGAGCAGTTCTTC
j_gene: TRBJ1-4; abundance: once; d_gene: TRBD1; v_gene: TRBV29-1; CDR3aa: CSVAGTANEKLFF; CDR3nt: TGCAGCGTTGCCGGGACAGCTAATGAAAAACTGTTTTTT
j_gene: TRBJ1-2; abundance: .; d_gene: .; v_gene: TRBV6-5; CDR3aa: CASSYQIAYGYTF; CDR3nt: TGTGCCAGCAGTTACCAGATTGCCTATGGCTACACCTTC
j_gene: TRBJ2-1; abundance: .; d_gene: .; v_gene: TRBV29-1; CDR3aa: CSVEVIYNEQFF; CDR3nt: TGCAGCGTTGAAGTCATATACAATGAGCAGTTCTTC
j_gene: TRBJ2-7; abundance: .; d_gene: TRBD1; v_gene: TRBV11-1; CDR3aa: CASSQNRGIGYEQYF; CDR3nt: TGTGCCAGCAGCCAAAACAGGGGAATCGGGTACGAGCAGTACTTC
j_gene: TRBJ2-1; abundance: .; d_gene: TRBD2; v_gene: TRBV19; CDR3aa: CASSIDSGEYNEQFF; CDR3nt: TGTGCCAGTAGTATAGATAGCGGGGAATACAATGAGCAGTTCTTC
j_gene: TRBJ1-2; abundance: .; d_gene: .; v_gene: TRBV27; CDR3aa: CASSPIGTQYGYTF; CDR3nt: TGTGCCAGCAGTCCTATCGGGACTCAGTATGGCTACACCTTC
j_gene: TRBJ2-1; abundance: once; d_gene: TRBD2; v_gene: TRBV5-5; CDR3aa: CASSPGTSDYNEQFF; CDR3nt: TGTGCCAGCAGCCCCGGGACTAGCGACTACAATGAGCAGTTCTTC
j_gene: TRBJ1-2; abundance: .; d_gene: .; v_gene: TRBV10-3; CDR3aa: CAISMRETGNGYTF; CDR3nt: TGTGCCATCAGCATGAGGGAAACAGGCAATGGCTACACCTTC
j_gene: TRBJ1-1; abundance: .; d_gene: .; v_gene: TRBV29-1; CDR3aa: CSVAGRSGNTEAFF; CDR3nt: TGCAGCGTCGCAGGGAGGTCCGGGAACACTGAAGCTTTCTTT
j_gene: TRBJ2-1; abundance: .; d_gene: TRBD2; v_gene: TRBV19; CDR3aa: CASSVRLAGSYNEQFF; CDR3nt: TGTGCCAGTAGCGTGAGACTAGCGGGATCCTACAATGAGCAGTTCTTC
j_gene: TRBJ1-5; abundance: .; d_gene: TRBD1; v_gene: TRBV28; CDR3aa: CASSVGTGVNQPQHF; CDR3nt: TGTGCCAGCAGTGTGGGGACAGGGGTAAATCAGCCCCAGCATTTT
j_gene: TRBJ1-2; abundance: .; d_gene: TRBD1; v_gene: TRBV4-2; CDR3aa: CASSQEATGGNGYTF; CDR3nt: TGTGCCAGCAGCCAAGAAGCAACAGGGGGAAATGGCTACACCTTC
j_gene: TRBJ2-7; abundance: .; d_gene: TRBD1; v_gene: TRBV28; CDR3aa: CASAGVGQWNEQYF; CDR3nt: TGTGCCAGCGCCGGGGTGGGACAGTGGAACGAGCAGTACTTC
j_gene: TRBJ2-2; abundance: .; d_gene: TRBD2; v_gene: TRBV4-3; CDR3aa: CASSQVAGRDTGELFF; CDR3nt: TGCGCCAGCAGCCAAGTAGCGGGACGGGACACCGGGGAGCTGTTTTTT